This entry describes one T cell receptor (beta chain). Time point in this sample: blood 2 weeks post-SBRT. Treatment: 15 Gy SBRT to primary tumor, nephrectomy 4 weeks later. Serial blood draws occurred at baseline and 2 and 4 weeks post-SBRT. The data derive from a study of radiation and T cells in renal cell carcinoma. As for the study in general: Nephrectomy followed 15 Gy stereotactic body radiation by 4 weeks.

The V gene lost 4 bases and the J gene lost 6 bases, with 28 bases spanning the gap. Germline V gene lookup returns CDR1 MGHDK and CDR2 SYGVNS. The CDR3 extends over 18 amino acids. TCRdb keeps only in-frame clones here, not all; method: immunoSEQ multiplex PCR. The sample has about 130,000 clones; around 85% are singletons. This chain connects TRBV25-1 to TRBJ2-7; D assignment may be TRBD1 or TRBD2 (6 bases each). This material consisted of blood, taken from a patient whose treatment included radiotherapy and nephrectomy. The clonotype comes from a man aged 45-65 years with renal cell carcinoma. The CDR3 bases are TGTGCCAGCAGTGGGAATGGTGGGGGGCGGTTTCGAAAAATCGAGCAGTACTTC. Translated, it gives CASSGNGGGRFRKIEQYF.